This entry is about one T cell receptor (beta chain). Its antigen is currently unknown. These data come from a study of T-cell memory formation after mild COVID-19. Study findings and constraints: CD4+ bias marked clones expanding day 15 to 37, unlike balanced contracting clones. Second-wave clones that peaked on day 37 lacked confirmed SARS-CoV-2 specificity. The finding that pre-infection memory included some responding clones suggested that cross-reactive memory joined. Those CD4+ clones that contracted were mainly in CM and EM (CD8+ ones in EMRA).

The trim removed 2 bases at V and 3 bases at J, leaving 4 bases unmatched. The germline V gene has CDR1 MNHEY and CDR2 SMNVEV (reference sequence). CDR3 length equals 14 residues. Via MiXCR, TCRdb re-called the 5' RACE reads, giving one row per CDR3 protein. The repertoire holds approximately 250,000 distinct CDR3 sequences, with over 15% as singletons. Sequencing input: PBMCs or a T cell subset sorted from them (not recorded which). This clonotype was obtained from a man aged 18-30 years who had mild COVID-19 (a few samples of this study predate the infection). Cell type and time point are not known. The chain links TRBV27 to TRBJ2-7, with 7 bases that match TRBD2. CDR3: CASSLRRGNYEQYF. CDR3 sequence (DNA): TGTGCCAGCAGTTTACGGCGGGGGAACTACGAGCAGTACTTC.